This T cell receptor beta chain was captured by sequencing in a study of beta chain features in type 1 diabetes. This clone has only a few counts. The antigen is unknown. This specimen includes other DNA sequences encoding the same CDR3. cDNA synthesis used the whole RNA isolate, giving expressed TCRB sequences. The data were produced by immunoSEQ multiplex PCR, yet TCRdb's version contains in-frame clones alone and is incomplete. The table has fewer than 350,000 clones, 14% to 15% seen once. Study-level findings and limits: PCR could preferentially amplify shorter templates, alike in patients and controls. Sequencing used cDNA, and cells with high TCR expression could therefore be over-represented. When VDJ junctions were examined, type 1 diabetes patients showed fewer insertions and more deletions. Significant though moderate, a shortening of TCRB CDR3s appeared in all four CD4+ subsets of Type 1 diabetes patients.

V lost 3 bases, J lost 14 bases, and 22 bases lay in between. Germline V gives CDR1 LGHNA, CDR2 YSLEER. This CDR3 contains 14 residues. Donors underwent one heparinised blood draw, about 110 mL on average. The J gene is TRBJ1-1, the V gene TRBV4-3; D gene uncertain. The sequence derives from a man younger than 30 with type 1 diabetes. Input material: naive CD4+ T cells from blood. The CDR3 DNA sequence: TGCGCCAGCAGCCACAGAGGGTCGGCCAGTCCTCGGTTCTTT. Protein sequence: CASSHRGSASPRFF.